What follows are 24 T cell receptor beta chains derived from one specimen sequenced in a study of human T cells and chemical hapten exposure. Time point specified: patch test 2, 6 weeks after DPC sensitization. Treatment in this sample: therapeutic diphenylcyclopropenone sensitization with weekly scalp DPC. A single record per CDR3 protein comes from TCRdb applying MiXCR to the RACE reads. The sample yields a few hundred thousand distinct CDR3 sequences, under 6.5% seen once. The sequencing used whole blood, collected in connection with sensitization to the hapten diphenylcyclopropenone (DPC). The receptors here all came from a woman under 30 with alopecia areata. Some clones in this sample may be carry-over from other donors' samples.

In this sample, this clonotype turned up a few times. A much larger clone lies a single base off, so this may be a read error. For the CDR3, the DNA is TGTGCCAGCAAGCAACAGGGAGACTCCTATAATTCACCCCTCCACTTT. Protein: CASKQQGDSYNSPLHF. The chain couples TRBV6-5 to TRBJ1-6; D possibly corresponds to TRBD1 (6 bases). The CDR3 extends over 16 amino acids. Between the trimmed V and J ends, which lost 7 bases and 0 bases, there was a span of 13 bases. Germline-derived CDR1 and CDR2 are MNHEY and SVGAGI.

This clonotype was counted ten times or more. The chain couples TRBV9 to TRBJ1-1, with D tentatively TRBD1 (6 bases). Trimming removed 0 bases at V and 4 bases at J, with 13 bases between. The CDR3 length is 15 residues. Germline V gene data show CDR1 as SGDLS and CDR2 as YYNGEE. This chain's CDR3 is CASSVAGARGTEAFF. CDR3 sequence (DNA): TGTGCCAGCAGCGTAGCGGGGGCGCGGGGCACTGAAGCTTTCTTT.

In its sample, this clonotype was seen many times. Written as DNA, the CDR3 is TGTGCCAGCAGTTATGGAGGGTATGGCTACACCTTC. This sequence encodes CASSYGGYGYTF. This chain joins TRBV6-2 or TRBV6-3 and TRBJ1-2; D is ambiguous. Trimming removed 3 bases from V and 5 bases from J, with 7 bases in between. From germline, CDR1 is MNHEY and CDR2 SVGEGT. This CDR3 region has 12 residues.

This clonotype has just a few counts. This CDR3 fails to terminate in the conserved phenylalanine or tryptophan, so it likely reflects a read error. The DNA is left out, because the CDR3 cannot be placed on it with certainty; the CDR3 is given as TCRdb lists it. The J gene is TRBJ2-1, the V gene TRBV6-6; TRBD2, the D gene given by the table, was not confirmed from the DNA. Both ends counted, the CDR3 spans 16 residues. The germline V gene has CDR1 MNHNY and CDR2 SVGAGI (reference sequence). CDR3 loop: CASSYDKGLAGEFGWD.

This clonotype showed up many times. The chain links TRBV18 to TRBJ1-4; weak D call: TRBD1 (5 bases). The germline V and J ends were trimmed by 2 bases and 4 bases, with 11 bases remaining between them. The CDR3 spans 15 residues. CDR1 is KGHSH, CDR2 LQKENI, per germline. The CDR3 protein is CASSPLAGDNEKLFF. CDR3 coding DNA: TGTGCCAGCTCACCATTGGCGGGGGATAATGAAAAACTGTTTTTT. The variable domain in full, completed from reference TRBV18 and TRBJ1-4, reads NAGVMQNPRHLVRRRGQEARLRCSPMKGHSHVYWYRQLPEEGLKFMVYLQKENIIDESGMPKERFSAEFPKEGPSILRIQQVVRGDSAAYFCASSPLAGDNEKLFFGSGTQLSVL.

About this clonotype: A much larger clone differs from this one at a single base, so this may be a read error. The chain recombines TRBV5-1 with TRBJ2-1, with a weak D call TRBD2 (6 bases). Judging by the DNA end, TRBJ2-7 fits better; the J call may be wrong. Per germline, CDR1 SGHRS and CDR2 YFSETQ. The CDR3 has 15 residues. The CDR3 nucleotides are TGCGCCAGCAGCTTAGTAGCGGTGCTATACAATGAGCAGTACTTC. Translated, it gives CASSLVAVLYNEQYF.

This clonotype appeared a few times. The chain is built from TRBV7-3 and TRBJ2-6; 8 bases fit TRBD1. J lost 4 bases, V lost 8 bases, and 7 bases had no gene match. Looked up from germline, CDR1 is SGHTA and CDR2 is FQGTGA. The length of the CDR3 is 15 residues. CDR3 DNA sequence: TGTGCCAGCGGGAGACAGGGGTCCGGGGCCAACGTCCTGACTTTC. This gives the protein CASGRQGSGANVLTF.

This clonotype has a count of ten or more. This CDR3 is CSARPRGRRPQHF. CDR3 in DNA: TGCAGTGCTAGACCGCGGGGACGGAGGCCCCAGCATTTT. V and J are TRBV20-1 and TRBJ1-5; tentative D call: TRBD1 (5 bases). The CDR3 covers 13 residues. Trimming took off 2 bases at V and 9 bases at J, with 14 bases between the two ends. CDR1 is DFQATT and CDR2 is SNEGSKA in the germline V gene (reference sequence).

Ten or more counts support this clonotype. This chain links TRBV29-1 with TRBJ2-5, with no clear D. Trimming removed 1 base from V and 3 bases from J, with 9 bases in between. The V gene's germline CDR1 is SQVTM and CDR2 ANQGSEA. CDR3 length: 13 residues. The CDR3 region is CSVEGSGEETQYF. The DNA of the CDR3 is TGCAGCGTTGAAGGGTCCGGAGAAGAGACCCAGTACTTC.

This clonotype was seen only a few times. The J gene is TRBJ2-1, the V gene TRBV20-1, with TRBD1 matching over 10 bases. V was pared by 0 bases and J by 8 bases, with 10 bases of the junction left unmatched. Germline lookup yields CDR1 DFQATT and CDR2 SNEGSKA (reference sequence). The CDR3 contains 16 residues. The CDR3: CSARDSDRGLRDEQFF. Here the CDR3 DNA reads TGCAGTGCTAGAGATAGCGACAGGGGGCTACGAGATGAGCAGTTCTTC.

This clonotype was found a few times. This sequence joins TRBV6-5 and TRBJ1-2; TRBD1 might be the D (6 bases). The CDR3 extends over 16 amino acids. Per the germline V gene, CDR1 is MNHEY and CDR2 is SVGAGI. Trimming shortened V by 0 bases and J by 5 bases, and 16 bases separated the two germline ends. Written as DNA, the CDR3 is TGTGCCAGCAGTTACTCGGACCGCGGGGGGCCTTATGGCTACACCTTC. Translating it yields CASSYSDRGGPYGYTF.

This clonotype showed up many times. The rearrangement joins TRBV11-2 to TRBJ1-1, with a possible D match to TRBD1 (6 bases). From germline, CDR1 is SGHAT and CDR2 FQNNGV. Trimming shortened V by 5 bases and J by 4 bases, and 20 bases separated the two germline ends. The CDR3 contains 16 residues. CDR3 bases: TGTGCCAGCAGCCCCGAGGACTTTCCGGGGGCCACTGAAGCTTTCTTT. Its translation: CASSPEDFPGATEAFF.

This clonotype was counted at least ten times. The chain uses TRBV6-5 and TRBJ2-7; 7 bases fit TRBD1. This CDR3 contains 12 residues. V lost 5 bases, J lost 4 bases, and 2 bases stayed unmatched. Germline assignment: CDR1 MNHEY and CDR2 SVGAGI. The CDR3 loop is CASSRDSYEQYF. The DNA for the CDR3 is TGTGCCAGCAGTCGGGACAGTTACGAGCAGTACTTC.

Only a few counts were recorded for this clonotype. The chain uses TRBV14 and TRBJ1-5; D is unclear. The germline V gene encodes CDR1 SGHDN and CDR2 FVKESK. Trimming removed 5 bases from V and 6 bases from J, with 11 bases in between. The CDR3 contains 13 residues. The CDR3 loop reads CASSSYVGQPQHF. As DNA, the CDR3 is TGTGCCAGCAGCTCCTACGTGGGTCAGCCCCAGCATTTT.

This clonotype was seen at least ten times. This rearrangement joins TRBV5-6 to TRBJ2-1; 7 bases are a match to TRBD1. V lost 0 bases, J lost 1 base, and 4 bases stayed unmatched. The CDR3 has 16 amino acids. Germline loops: CDR1 SGHDT, CDR2 YYEEEE. For the CDR3, the DNA is TGTGCCAGCAGCTTGGTAGGGGACAGTTCCTACAATGAGCAGTTCTTC. It specifies CASSLVGDSSYNEQFF.

Many counts were recorded for this clonotype. The chain is built from TRBV20-1 and TRBJ2-1; 9 nucleotides line up with TRBD1. The CDR3 sequence is 13 residues long. Per the germline V gene, CDR1 is DFQATT and CDR2 is SNEGSKA (reference sequence). Losses at the gene ends were 5 bases for V and 6 bases for J; bases not matched to a gene: 5. The CDR3 DNA reads as TGCAGTGCTTCCGGGACAGGGACCAATGAGCAGTTCTTC. Translation: CSASGTGTNEQFF.

This clonotype came up a few times. V is TRBV4-2 and J is TRBJ1-2; the D is unclear. V was cut by 1 base and J by 3 bases, with 12 bases left in between. This CDR3 is 15 amino acids long. The germline gives CDR1 LGHNA, CDR2 YNFKEQ. CDR3 amino acids: CASSQGARQDYGYTF. The DNA of the CDR3 is TGTGCCAGCAGCCAAGGGGCCAGACAAGACTATGGCTACACCTTC.

This clonotype was detected ten times or more. The rearrangement uses TRBV12-3 or TRBV12-4 and TRBJ1-2, with D perhaps matching TRBD1 (6 bases). The CDR3 consists of 13 residues. The V end lost 3 bases, the J end lost 4 bases, and 9 bases lay between the germline ends. DNA of the CDR3: TGTGCCAGCAGTTTTGGGGGCGGCTATGGCTACACCTTC. It is translated as CASSFGGGYGYTF.

This clonotype was found many times. The chain has TRBV13 and TRBJ1-2, with D uncertain. The CDR3 is 13 residues long. V lost 3 bases and J 8 bases, leaving 13 bases between the germline ends. Looked up from germline, CDR1 is PRHDT and CDR2 is FYEKMQ (reference sequence). The CDR3 DNA is TGTGCCAGCAGCTTTAGAACCGGAAACGGCTACACCTTC. It encodes CASSFRTGNGYTF.

The chain couples TRBV5-1 to TRBJ2-3; TRBD1 aligns across 8 bases. The CDR3 loop spans 15 amino acids. The germline gives CDR1 SGHRS, CDR2 YFSETQ. Trimming removed 6 bases from V and 1 base from J; junction bases left unmatched: 7. The CDR3 DNA reads as TGCGCCAGCACCCGCTTGGGACAGGGCACAGATACGCAGTATTTT. Translation gives CASTRLGQGTDTQYF.

The chain couples TRBV6-2 or TRBV6-3 to TRBJ2-7, with D tentatively TRBD1 or TRBD2 (6 bases each). The V end was cut by 5 bases, the J end by 7 bases, with 21 bases between. CDR1 and CDR2 from the germline V gene are MNHEY and SVGEGT. The CDR3 is 15 residues long. The CDR3 loop reads CASSRGVAGVLEQYF. CDR3 bases: TGTGCCAGCAGTCGCGGGGTAGCAGGGGTACTTGAGCAGTACTTC.

The table lists this clonotype with many counts. The CDR3 bases are TGTGCCAGCAGCTTAGAACTCCAAGAGACCCAGTACTTC. This sequence encodes CASSLELQETQYF. The chain combines TRBV7-2 with TRBJ2-5; no clear D gene. The ends were cut back, 1 base at V and 1 base at J, with 4 bases in the middle. The CDR3 extends over 13 amino acids. Per germline, CDR1 SGHTA and CDR2 FQGNSA.

This clonotype was recorded many times. This rearrangement joins TRBV6-5 to TRBJ1-2; no clear D gene. The germline V gene has CDR1 MNHEY and CDR2 SVGAGI. The CDR3 consists of 14 residues. The germline V and J ends were trimmed by 3 bases and 0 bases, with 8 bases remaining between them. DNA for the CDR3: TGTGCCAGCAGTTATTACAGAGCTAACTATGGCTACACCTTC. Amino acids: CASSYYRANYGYTF.

This clonotype was counted ten times or more. The chain recombines TRBV12-3 or TRBV12-4 with TRBJ1-1; the D gene is possibly TRBD1 (6 bases). The CDR3 runs to 12 residues. Trimming took off 6 bases at V and 8 bases at J, with 13 bases between the two ends. The CDR3 loop is CASRMGGSEAFF. CDR3 in DNA: TGTGCCAGCAGGATGGGGGGCAGCGAAGCTTTCTTT.